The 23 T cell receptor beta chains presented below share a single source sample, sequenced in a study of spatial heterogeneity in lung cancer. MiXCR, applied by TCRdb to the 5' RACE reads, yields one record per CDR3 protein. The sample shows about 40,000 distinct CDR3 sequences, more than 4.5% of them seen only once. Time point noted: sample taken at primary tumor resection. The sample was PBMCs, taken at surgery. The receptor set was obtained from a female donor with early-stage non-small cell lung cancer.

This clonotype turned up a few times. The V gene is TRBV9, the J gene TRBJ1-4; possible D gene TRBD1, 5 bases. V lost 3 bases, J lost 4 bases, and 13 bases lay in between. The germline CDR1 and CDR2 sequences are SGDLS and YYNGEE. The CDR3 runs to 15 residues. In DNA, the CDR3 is TGTGCCAGCAGCGAGGGGCGGATCCTTAATGAAAAACTGTTTTTT. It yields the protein CASSEGRILNEKLFF.

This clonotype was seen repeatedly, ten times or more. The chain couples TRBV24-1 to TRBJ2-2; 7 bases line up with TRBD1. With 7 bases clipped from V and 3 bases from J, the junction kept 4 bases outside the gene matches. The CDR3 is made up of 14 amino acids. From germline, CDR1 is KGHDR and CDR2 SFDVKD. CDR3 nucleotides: TGTGCCACCAGCCCTACAGGGGACACCGGGGAGCTGTTTTTT. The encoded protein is CATSPTGDTGELFF.

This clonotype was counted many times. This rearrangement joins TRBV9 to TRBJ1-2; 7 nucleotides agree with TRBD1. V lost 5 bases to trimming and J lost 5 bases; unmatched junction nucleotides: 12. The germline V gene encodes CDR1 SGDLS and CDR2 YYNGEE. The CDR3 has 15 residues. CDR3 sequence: CASSSRQGVPYGYTF. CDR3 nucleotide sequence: TGTGCCAGCAGTTCCAGGCAGGGGGTTCCATATGGCTACACCTTC.

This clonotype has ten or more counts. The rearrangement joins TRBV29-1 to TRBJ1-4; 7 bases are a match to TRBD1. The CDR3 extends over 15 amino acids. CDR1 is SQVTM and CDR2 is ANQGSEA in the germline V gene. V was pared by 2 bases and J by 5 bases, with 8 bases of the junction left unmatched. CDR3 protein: CSVESPGQPNEKLFF. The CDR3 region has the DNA TGCAGCGTTGAATCCCCGGGACAGCCGAATGAAAAACTGTTTTTT. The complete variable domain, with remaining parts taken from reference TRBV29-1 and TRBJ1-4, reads SAVISQKPSRDICQRGTSLTIQCQVDSQVTMMFWYRQQPGQSLTLIATANQGSEATYESGFVIDKFPISRPNLTFSTLTVSNMSPEDSSIYLCSVESPGQPNEKLFFGSGTQLSVL.

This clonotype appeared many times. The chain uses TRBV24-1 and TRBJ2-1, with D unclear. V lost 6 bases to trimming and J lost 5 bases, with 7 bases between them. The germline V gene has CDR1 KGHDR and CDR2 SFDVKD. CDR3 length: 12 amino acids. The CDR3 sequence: CATSRRDNEQFF. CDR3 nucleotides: TGTGCCACCAGTCGCCGGGACAATGAGCAGTTCTTC.

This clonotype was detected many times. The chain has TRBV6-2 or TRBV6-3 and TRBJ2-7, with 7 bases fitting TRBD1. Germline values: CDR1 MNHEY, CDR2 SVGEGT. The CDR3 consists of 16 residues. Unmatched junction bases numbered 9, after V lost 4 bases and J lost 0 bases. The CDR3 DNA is TGTGCCAGCAGTTCTAGGACAGGCGGTAGCTCCTACGAGCAGTACTTC. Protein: CASSSRTGGSSYEQYF.

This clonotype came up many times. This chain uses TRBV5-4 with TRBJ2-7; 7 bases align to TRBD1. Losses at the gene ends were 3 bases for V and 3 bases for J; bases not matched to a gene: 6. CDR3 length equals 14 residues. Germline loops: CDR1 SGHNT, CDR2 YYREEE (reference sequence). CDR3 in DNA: TGTGCCAGCAGCTCGGACAGGTGGCGCTACGAGCAGTACTTC. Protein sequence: CASSSDRWRYEQYF. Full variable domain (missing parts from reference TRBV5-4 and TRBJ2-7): ETGVTQSPTHLIKTRGQQVTLRCSSQSGHNTVSWYQQALGQGPQFIFQYYREEENGRGNFPPRFSGLQFPNYSSELNVNALELDDSALYLCASSSDRWRYEQYFGPGTRLTVT.

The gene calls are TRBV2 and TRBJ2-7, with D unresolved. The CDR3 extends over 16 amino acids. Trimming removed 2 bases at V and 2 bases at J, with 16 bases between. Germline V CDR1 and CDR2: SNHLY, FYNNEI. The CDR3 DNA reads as TGTGCCAGCAGTGAATTCCCCGTGCGTTATACCTACGAGCAGTACTTC. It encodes CASSEFPVRYTYEQYF.

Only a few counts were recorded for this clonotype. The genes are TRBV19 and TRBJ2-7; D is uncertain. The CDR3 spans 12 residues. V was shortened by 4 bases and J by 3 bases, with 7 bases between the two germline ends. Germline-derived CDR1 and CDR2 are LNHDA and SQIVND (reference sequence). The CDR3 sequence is CASSSRSYEQYF. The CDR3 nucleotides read TGTGCCAGTAGTAGCCGGAGCTACGAGCAGTACTTC.

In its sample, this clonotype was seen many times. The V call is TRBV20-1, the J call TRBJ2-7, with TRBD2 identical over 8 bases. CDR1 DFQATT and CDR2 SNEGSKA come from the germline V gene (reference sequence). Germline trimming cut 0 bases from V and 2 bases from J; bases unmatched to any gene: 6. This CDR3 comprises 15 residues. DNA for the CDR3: TGCAGTGCTAGAGATCCGAGCGGGGGTCCCTACGAGCAGTACTTC. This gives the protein CSARDPSGGPYEQYF.

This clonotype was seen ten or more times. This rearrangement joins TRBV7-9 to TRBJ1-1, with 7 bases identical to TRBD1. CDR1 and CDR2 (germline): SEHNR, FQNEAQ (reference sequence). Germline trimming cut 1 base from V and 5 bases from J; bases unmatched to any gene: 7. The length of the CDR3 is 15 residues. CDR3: CASSLETTGLTEAFF. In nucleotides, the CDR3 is TGTGCCAGCAGCTTAGAAACGACAGGGTTGACTGAAGCTTTCTTT.

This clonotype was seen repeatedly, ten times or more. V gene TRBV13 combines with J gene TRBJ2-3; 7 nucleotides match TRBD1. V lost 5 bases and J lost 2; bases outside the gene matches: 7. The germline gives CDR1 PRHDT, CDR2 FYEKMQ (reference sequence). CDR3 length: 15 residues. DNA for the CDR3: TGTGCCAGCAGCCCCATACAGGGGTACACAGATACGCAGTATTTT. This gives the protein CASSPIQGYTDTQYF.

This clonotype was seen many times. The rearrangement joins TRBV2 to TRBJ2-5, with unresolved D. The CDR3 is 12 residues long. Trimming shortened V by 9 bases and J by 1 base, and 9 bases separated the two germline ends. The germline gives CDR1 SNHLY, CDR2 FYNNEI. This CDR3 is CASRQTQETQYF. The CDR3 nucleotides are TGTGCCAGTAGACAAACCCAAGAGACCCAGTACTTC.

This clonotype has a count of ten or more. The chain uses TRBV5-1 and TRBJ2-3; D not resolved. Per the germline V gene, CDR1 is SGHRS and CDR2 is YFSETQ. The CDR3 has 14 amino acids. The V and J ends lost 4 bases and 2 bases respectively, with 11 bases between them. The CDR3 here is CASSLTPYTDTQYF. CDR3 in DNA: TGCGCCAGCAGCCTAACACCATACACAGATACGCAGTATTTT.

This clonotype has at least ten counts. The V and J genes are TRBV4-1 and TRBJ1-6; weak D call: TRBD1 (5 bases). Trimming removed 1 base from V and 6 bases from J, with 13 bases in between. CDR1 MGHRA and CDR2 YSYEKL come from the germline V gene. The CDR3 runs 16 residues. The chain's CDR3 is CASSQGPAGFNSPLHF. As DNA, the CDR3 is TGCGCCAGCAGCCAAGGTCCGGCAGGGTTTAATTCACCCCTCCACTTT.

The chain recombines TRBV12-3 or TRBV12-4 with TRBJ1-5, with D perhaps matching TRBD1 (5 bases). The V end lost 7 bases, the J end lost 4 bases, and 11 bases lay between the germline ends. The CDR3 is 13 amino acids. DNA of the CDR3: TGTGCCAGCACTCCGGGGGGTAATCAGCCCCAGCATTTT. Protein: CASTPGGNQPQHF.

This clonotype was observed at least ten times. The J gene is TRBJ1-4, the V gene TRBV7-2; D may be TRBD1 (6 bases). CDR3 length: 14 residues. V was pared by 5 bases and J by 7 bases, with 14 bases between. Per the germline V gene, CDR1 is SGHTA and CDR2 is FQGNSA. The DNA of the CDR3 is TGTGCCAGCAGCCCCGGGACATTGGGTGAAAAACTGTTTTTT. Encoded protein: CASSPGTLGEKLFF. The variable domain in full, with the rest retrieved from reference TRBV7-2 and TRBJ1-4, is GAGVSQSPSNKVTEKGKDVELRCDPISGHTALYWYRQSLGQGLEFLIYFQGNSAPDKSGLPSDRFSAERTGGSVSTLTIQRTQQEDSAVYLCASSPGTLGEKLFFGSGTQLSVL.

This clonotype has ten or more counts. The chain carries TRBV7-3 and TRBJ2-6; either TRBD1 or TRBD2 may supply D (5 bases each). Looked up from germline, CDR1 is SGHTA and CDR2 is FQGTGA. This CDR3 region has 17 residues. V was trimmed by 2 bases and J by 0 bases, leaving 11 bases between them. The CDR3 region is CASSLLGRRSGANVLTF. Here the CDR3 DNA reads TGTGCCAGCAGCTTATTGGGACGGCGCTCTGGGGCCAACGTCCTGACTTTC.

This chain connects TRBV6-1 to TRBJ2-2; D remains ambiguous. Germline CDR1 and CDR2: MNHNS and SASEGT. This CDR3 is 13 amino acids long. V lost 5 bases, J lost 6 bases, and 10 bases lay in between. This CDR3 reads CASSQTRSGELFF. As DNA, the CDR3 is TGTGCCAGCAGTCAAACGAGATCCGGGGAGCTGTTTTTT.

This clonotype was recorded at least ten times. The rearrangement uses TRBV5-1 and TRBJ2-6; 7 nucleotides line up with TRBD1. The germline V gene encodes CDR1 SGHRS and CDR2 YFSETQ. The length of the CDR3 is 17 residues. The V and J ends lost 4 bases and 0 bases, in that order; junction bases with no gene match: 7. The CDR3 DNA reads TGCGCCAGCAGCCTGGGACAGAGCATCTCTGGGGCCAACGTCCTGACTTTC. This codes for CASSLGQSISGANVLTF.

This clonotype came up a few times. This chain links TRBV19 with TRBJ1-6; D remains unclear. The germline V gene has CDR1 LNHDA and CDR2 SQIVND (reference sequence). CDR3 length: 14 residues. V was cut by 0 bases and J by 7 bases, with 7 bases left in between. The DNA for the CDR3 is TGTGCCAGTAGTATAGATTTACGGAATTCACCCCTCCACTTT. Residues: CASSIDLRNSPLHF.

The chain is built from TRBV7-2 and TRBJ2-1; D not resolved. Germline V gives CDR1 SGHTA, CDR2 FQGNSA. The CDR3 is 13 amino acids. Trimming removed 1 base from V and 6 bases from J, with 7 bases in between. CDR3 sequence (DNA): TGTGCCAGCAGCTTAGTCCCGAGCAATGAGCAGTTCTTC. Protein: CASSLVPSNEQFF.

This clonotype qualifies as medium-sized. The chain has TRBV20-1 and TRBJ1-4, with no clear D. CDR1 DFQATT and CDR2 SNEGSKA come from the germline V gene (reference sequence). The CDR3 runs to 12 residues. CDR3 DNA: TGCGGCCAAGGGTCAACTAATGAAAAACTGTTTTTT. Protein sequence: CGQGSTNEKLFF.